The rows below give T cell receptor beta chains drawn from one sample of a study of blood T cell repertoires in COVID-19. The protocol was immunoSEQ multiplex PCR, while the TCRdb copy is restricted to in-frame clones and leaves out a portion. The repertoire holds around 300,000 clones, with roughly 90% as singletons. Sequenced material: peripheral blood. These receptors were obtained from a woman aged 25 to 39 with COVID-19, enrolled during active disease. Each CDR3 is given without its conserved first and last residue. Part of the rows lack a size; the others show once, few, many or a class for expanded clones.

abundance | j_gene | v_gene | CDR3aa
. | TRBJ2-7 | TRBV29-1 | SVGLIAGSVEQY
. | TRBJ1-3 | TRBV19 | ASSLPGQGARNTIY
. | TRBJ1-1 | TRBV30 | AWNPGKTEAF
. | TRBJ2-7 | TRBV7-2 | ASSLGTGSYEQY
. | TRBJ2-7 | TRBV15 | ATSRVKTGGEQY
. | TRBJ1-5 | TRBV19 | ASSQTGEQPQH
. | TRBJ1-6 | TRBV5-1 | ASRSGNNSPLH
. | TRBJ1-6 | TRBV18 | ASSPSIQGTNSPLH
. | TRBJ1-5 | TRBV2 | ASRNRDTGNQPQH
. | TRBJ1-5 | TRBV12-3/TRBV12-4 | ASSPDRVQPQH
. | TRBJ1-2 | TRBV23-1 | ASSQPAGRGKNGYT
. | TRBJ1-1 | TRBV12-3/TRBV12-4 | ASSTGSGTEAF
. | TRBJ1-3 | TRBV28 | ATRTGVASGGNTIY
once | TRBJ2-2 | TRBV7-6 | ASSPGTGSTGELF
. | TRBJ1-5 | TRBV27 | ASSLNRSNQPQH
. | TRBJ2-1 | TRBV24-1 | ATSGLNEQF
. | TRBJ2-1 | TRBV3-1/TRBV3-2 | ASSQRGGHEQF
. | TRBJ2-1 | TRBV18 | ASSPVVDRDQF
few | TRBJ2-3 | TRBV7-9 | ASSLGTRDTQY
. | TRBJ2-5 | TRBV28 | ASRSSGTGRETQY
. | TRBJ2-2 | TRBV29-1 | SVGTSGEVSTGELF
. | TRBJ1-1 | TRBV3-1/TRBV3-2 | ASSQRRDRGLYTEAF
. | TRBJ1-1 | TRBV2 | ASRIQGTEAF
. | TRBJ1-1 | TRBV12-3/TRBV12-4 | ASSLALATEAF
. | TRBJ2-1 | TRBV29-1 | SVESPTSYNEQF
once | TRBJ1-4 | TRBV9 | ASSPRRSREKLF
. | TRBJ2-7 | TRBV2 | ASSVETSGRPTYEQY
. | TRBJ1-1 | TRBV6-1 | ASSEWTGTEAF
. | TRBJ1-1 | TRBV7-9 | ASSLGLQVITEAF
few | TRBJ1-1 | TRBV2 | ASKSGPNTEAF
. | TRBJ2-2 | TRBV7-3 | ASSLYTGGGGTGELF
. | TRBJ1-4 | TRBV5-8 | ASSLHTLKEKLF